This TCR beta chain originates from a study of blood T cell repertoires in COVID-19. Overall study context: Acute and convalescent COVID-19 samples came from the United States, Italy and Spain.

The CDR3 is 17 amino acids. Germline CDR1 reads SGHAT; CDR2 reads FQNNGV. The V end lost 1 base, the J end lost 1 base, and 13 bases lay between the germline ends. As processed by the authors: Reference gene primers were amplified, and this amplification served to estimate nucleated cell counts. Repertoires were generated with immunoSEQ multiplex PCR, while TCRdb's copy carries only in-frame clones and drops some. The V and J calls and clone size are taken from that table; D and trimming were inferred from the DNA. The table records about 73,000 clones, roughly 84% of them present only once. The sample was peripheral blood. The chain combines TRBV11-2 with TRBJ2-2; TRBD1 might be the D (5 bases). This receptor was identified in a human donor in a cohort sampled during active COVID-19. The CDR3 DNA reads as TGTGCCAGCAGCTTAGTACCAGGGTTTCTGAACACCGGGGAGCTGTTTTTT. This sequence encodes CASSLVPGFLNTGELFF.